Here is one T cell receptor (beta chain) with its context. This CDR3 contains 14 residues. V was clipped by 1 base and J by 6 bases, with 10 bases between them. The V gene's germline CDR1 is SGHTA and CDR2 FQGNSA. This sample is part of a study of OX40 agonist ivuxolimab in advanced cancers. Looking at the study overall: Administration of intravenous ivuxolimab to patients occurred every 2 weeks at 0.01 to 10 mg/kg.

The table came from immunoSEQ multiplex PCR; TCRdb's copy has only in-frame clones and leaves some out. Seen here are just under 20,000 clones, about 86% observed once, and the top ten hold 13% to 15%. Here the sequenced sample was CD4+ or CD8+ T cells sorted from blood, taken in a trial of the OX40 agonist ivuxolimab. This TCR derives from an adult with an advanced solid tumor such as melanoma, head and neck, liver or kidney cancer. The V gene is TRBV7-2, the J gene TRBJ2-1; D is uncertain. The CDR3 sequence: CASSLGRLSNEQFF. As DNA, the CDR3 is TGTGCCAGCAGCTTAGGTCGGCTGAGCAATGAGCAGTTCTTC. Supplemented by reference TRBV7-2 and TRBJ2-1, the full variable domain reads GAGVSQSPSNKVTEKGKDVELRCDPISGHTALYWYRQSLGQGLEFLIYFQGNSAPDKSGLPSDRFSAERTGGSVSTLTIQRTQQEDSAVYLCASSLGRLSNEQFFGPGTRLTVL.